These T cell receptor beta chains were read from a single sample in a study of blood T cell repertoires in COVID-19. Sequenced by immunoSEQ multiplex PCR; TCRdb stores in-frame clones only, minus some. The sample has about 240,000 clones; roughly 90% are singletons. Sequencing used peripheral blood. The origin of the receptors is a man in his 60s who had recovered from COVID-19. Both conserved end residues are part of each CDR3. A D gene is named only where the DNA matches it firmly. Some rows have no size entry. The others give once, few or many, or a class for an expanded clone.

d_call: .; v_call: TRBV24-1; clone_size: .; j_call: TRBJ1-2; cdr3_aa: CATSAPAGLGGYTF; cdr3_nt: TGTGCCACCAGTGCCCCGGCAGGGTTAGGTGGCTACACCTTC
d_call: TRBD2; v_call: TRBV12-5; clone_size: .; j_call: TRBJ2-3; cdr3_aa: CASGPPGLAVTQYF; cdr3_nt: TGTGCTAGTGGTCCACCGGGGCTAGCGGTTACGCAGTATTTT
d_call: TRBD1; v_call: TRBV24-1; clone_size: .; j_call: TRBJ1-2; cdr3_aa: CATSGQGQLYGYTF; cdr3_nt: TGTGCCACCAGTGGACAGGGACAACTCTATGGCTACACCTTC
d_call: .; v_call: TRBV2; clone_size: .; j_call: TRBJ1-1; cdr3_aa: CASSEARGLKAFF; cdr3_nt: TGTGCCAGCAGTGAAGCGCGAGGCCTAAAAGCTTTCTTT
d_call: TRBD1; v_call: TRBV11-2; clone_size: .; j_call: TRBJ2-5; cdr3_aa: CASSPLTGKMGTQYF; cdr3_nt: TGTGCCAGCAGCCCCTTGACAGGGAAGATGGGGACCCAGTACTTC
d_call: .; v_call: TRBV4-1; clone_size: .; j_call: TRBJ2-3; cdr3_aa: CASSSGPRTSTDTQYF; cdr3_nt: TGCGCCAGCAGCTCAGGGCCAAGGACCAGCACAGATACGCAGTATTTT
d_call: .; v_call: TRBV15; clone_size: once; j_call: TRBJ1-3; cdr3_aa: CATRLLSSGNTIYF; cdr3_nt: TGTGCCACCAGGCTTCTAAGCTCTGGAAACACCATATATTTT
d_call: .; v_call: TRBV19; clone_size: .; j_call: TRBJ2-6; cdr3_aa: CASSIGGSSGANVLTF; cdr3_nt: TGTGCCAGTAGTATTGGTGGCAGCTCTGGGGCCAACGTCCTGACTTTC
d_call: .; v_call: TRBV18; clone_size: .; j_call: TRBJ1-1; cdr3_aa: CASSPSLGGYGFF; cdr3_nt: TGTGCCAGCTCACCGTCCCTGGGAGGGTACGGTTTCTTT
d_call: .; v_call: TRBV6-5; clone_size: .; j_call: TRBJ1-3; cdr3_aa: CASSRTLGNTIYF; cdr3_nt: TGTGCCAGCAGTCGGACACTTGGAAACACCATATATTTT
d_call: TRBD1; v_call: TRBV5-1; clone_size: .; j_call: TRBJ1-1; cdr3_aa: CASSLAGDRASEAFF; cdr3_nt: TGCGCCAGCAGCTTGGCCGGGGACAGGGCTTCCGAAGCTTTCTTT
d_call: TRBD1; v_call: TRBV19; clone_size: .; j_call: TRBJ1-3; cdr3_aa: CAVEPNRGSGNTIYF; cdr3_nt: TGTGCCGTAGAGCCAAACAGGGGCTCTGGAAACACCATATATTTT
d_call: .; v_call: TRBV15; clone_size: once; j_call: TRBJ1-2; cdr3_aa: CATSRVLPGVNYGYTF; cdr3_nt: TGTGCCACCAGCAGAGTCTTACCTGGAGTTAACTATGGCTACACCTTC
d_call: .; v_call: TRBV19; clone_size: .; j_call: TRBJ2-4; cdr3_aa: CASSIIGAAKNIQYF; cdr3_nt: TGTGCCAGTAGTATAATAGGGGCGGCCAAAAACATTCAGTACTTC
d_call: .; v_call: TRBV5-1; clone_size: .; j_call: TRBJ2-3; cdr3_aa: CASSPGQHTDTQYF; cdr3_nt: TGCGCCAGCAGCCCCGGACAGCACACAGATACGCAGTATTTT
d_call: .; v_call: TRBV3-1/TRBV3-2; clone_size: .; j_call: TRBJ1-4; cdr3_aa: CASSLGGVANEKLFF; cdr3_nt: TGTGCCAGCAGCCTTGGAGGGGTGGCTAATGAAAAACTGTTTTTT
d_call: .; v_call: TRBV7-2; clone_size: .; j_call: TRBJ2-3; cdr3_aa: CASSLSGSVDTQYF; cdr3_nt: TGTGCCAGCAGCTTATCGGGATCGGTAGATACGCAGTATTTT
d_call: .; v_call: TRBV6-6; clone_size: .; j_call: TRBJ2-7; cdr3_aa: CASSYSLGQGSYEQYF; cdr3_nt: TGTGCCAGCAGTTACTCGTTAGGGCAGGGTTCCTACGAGCAGTACTTC
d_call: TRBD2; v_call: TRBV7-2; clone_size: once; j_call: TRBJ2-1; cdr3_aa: CASSTTSGGYNEQFF; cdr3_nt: TGTGCCAGCAGCACGACTAGCGGGGGGTACAATGAGCAGTTCTTC
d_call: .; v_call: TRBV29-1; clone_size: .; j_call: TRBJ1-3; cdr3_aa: CSVHTGSGNTIYF; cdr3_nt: TGCAGCGTCCACACGGGCTCTGGAAACACCATATATTTT
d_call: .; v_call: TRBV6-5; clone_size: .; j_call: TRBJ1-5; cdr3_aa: CASSIQENQPQHF; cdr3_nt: TGTGCCAGCAGTATACAGGAAAATCAGCCCCAGCATTTT
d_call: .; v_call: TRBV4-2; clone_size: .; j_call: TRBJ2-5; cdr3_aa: CASSQGLEETQYF; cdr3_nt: TGTGCCAGCAGCCAAGGTCTCGAAGAGACCCAGTACTTC
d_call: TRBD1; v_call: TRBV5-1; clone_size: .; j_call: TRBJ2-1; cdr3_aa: CASSRDRGAINEQFF; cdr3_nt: TGCGCCAGCAGCAGAGACAGGGGCGCTATCAATGAGCAGTTCTTC
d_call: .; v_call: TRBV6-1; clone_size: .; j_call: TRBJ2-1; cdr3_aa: CASSERGNEQFF; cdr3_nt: TGTGCCAGCAGTGAAAGGGGAAATGAGCAGTTCTTC
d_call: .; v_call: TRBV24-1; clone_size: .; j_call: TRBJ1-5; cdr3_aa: CATNLTEDSNQPQHF; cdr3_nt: TGTGCCACCAACCTGACAGAAGATAGCAATCAGCCCCAGCATTTT
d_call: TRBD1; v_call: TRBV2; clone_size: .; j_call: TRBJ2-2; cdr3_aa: CASSAQGAGGELFF; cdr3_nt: TGTGCCAGCAGTGCCCAGGGGGCGGGCGGGGAGCTGTTTTTT
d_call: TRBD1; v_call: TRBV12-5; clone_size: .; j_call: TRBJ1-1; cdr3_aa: CASGLGYPGQIGTEAFF; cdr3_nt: TGTGCTAGTGGTTTGGGATACCCGGGACAGATAGGAACTGAAGCTTTCTTT
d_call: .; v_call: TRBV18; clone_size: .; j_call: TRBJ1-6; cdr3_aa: CASSLVDSRYNSPLHF; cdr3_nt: TGTGCCAGCTCACTCGTAGACAGCCGCTATAATTCACCCCTCCACTTT
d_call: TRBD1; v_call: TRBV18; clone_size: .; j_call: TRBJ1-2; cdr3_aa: CASSSGTARGYTF; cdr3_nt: TGTGCCAGCTCGTCCGGGACAGCCAGGGGCTACACCTTC
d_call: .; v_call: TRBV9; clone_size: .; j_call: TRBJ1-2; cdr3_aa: CASSVNRDYGYTF; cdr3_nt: TGTGCCAGCAGCGTAAACAGAGACTATGGCTACACCTTC
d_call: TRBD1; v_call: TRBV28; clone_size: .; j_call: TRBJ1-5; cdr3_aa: CASRLAGQVNQPQHF; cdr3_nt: TGTGCCAGCAGGCTCGCGGGACAGGTAAATCAGCCCCAGCATTTT
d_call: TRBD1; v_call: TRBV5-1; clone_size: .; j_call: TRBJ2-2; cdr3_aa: CASSSRPGTGSTGELFF; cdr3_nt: TGCGCCAGCAGCTCCAGACCCGGGACAGGTTCCACCGGGGAGCTGTTTTTT
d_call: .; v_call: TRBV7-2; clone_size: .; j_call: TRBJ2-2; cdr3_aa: CALRRGTVGGTGELFF; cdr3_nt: TGTGCGCTTCGGCGCGGGACAGTCGGTGGGACCGGGGAGCTGTTTTTT
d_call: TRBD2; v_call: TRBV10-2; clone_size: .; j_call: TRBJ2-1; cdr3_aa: CASSGSAAGGISYNEQFF; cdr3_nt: TGCGCCAGCAGTGGTTCGGCAGCGGGGGGCATCTCCTACAATGAGCAGTTCTTC
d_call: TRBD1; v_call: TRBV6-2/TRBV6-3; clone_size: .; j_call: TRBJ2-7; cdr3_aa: CASSYSGTGRLDEQYF; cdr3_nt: TGTGCCAGCAGTTACTCAGGGACAGGGCGACTCGACGAGCAGTACTTC
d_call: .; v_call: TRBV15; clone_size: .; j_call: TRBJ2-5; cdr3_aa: CATTQTTTGRVGETQYF; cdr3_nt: TGTGCCACTACCCAGACCACCACAGGTAGAGTTGGAGAGACCCAGTACTTC
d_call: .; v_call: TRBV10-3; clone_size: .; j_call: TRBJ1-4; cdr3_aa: CAISERGYNEKLFF; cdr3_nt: TGTGCCATCAGTGAGAGGGGGTATAATGAAAAACTGTTTTTT